A selection of T cell receptor beta chains follows, all from one sample in a study of beta chain features in type 1 diabetes. Sequenced by immunoSEQ multiplex PCR; TCRdb stores in-frame clones only, minus some. The table shows under 200,000 clones, with over 9% occurring only once. The sequenced sample was central memory CD4+ T cells from blood. The receptors derive from a man aged 30 to 39 with type 1 diabetes. The CDR3 runs from the conserved cysteine through the conserved F or W. The order of the fields is V gene, CDR3 length, clone size, J gene, D gene, CDR3 DNA, CDR3 protein. D genes are given only for firm matches. The size entry is marked missing in some rows and otherwise reads once, few, many or a size class.

v_call: TRBV7-8
cdr3_length: 13
clone_size: -
j_call: TRBJ2-7
d_call: -
cdr3_nt: TGTGCCAGCAGCTTAGGGAAGGGAGGCGAGCAGTACTTC
cdr3_aa: CASSLGKGGEQYF

v_call: TRBV28
cdr3_length: 15
clone_size: -
j_call: TRBJ1-5
d_call: TRBD1
cdr3_nt: TGTGCCAGCAGGGGGACAGGGGTTGGGGATCAGCCCCAGCATTTT
cdr3_aa: CASRGTGVGDQPQHF

v_call: TRBV25-1
cdr3_length: 13
clone_size: few
j_call: TRBJ1-5
d_call: -
cdr3_nt: TGTGCCAGCAGTGAAGGGGGGTATCAGCCCCAGCATTTT
cdr3_aa: CASSEGGYQPQHF

v_call: TRBV4-2
cdr3_length: 16
clone_size: few
j_call: TRBJ2-1
d_call: -
cdr3_nt: TGTGCCAGCAGCCAAGATATCAGGGGAGATAACAATGAGCAGTTCTTC
cdr3_aa: CASSQDIRGDNNEQFF

v_call: TRBV10-3
cdr3_length: 15
clone_size: few
j_call: TRBJ2-3
d_call: -
cdr3_nt: TGTGCCATCAGTGAGTCTGCGGCTAGCACAGATACGCAGTATTTT
cdr3_aa: CAISESAASTDTQYF

v_call: TRBV29-1
cdr3_length: 13
clone_size: -
j_call: TRBJ1-2
d_call: -
cdr3_nt: TGCAGCGTTGAGGGGGACACCAACTATGGCTACACCTTC
cdr3_aa: CSVEGDTNYGYTF

v_call: TRBV21-1
cdr3_length: 14
clone_size: few
j_call: TRBJ2-3
d_call: -
cdr3_nt: TGTGCCAGTTTGCGGACAAGGGGCACAGATACGCAGTATTTT
cdr3_aa: CASLRTRGTDTQYF

v_call: TRBV4-2
cdr3_length: 13
clone_size: few
j_call: TRBJ2-5
d_call: -
cdr3_nt: TGTGCCAGCAGCCAAGGGGCAACGGAGACCCAGTACTTC
cdr3_aa: CASSQGATETQYF

v_call: TRBV23-1
cdr3_length: 18
clone_size: few
j_call: TRBJ1-2
d_call: -
cdr3_nt: TGCGCCAGCAGTCAATCAGCGCAGCGACCTATTTTCAACCTCGGCTACACCTTC
cdr3_aa: CASSQSAQRPIFNLGYTF

v_call: TRBV28
cdr3_length: 15
clone_size: few
j_call: TRBJ2-5
d_call: TRBD2
cdr3_nt: TGTGCCAGCAGTTTGGGAGCGGGAGGGCTGGAGACCCAGTACTTC
cdr3_aa: CASSLGAGGLETQYF

v_call: TRBV18
cdr3_length: 14
clone_size: -
j_call: TRBJ2-5
d_call: -
cdr3_nt: TGTGCCAGCTCCCCGGGGTCCCTTGGAGAGACCCAGTACTTC
cdr3_aa: CASSPGSLGETQYF

v_call: TRBV2
cdr3_length: 13
clone_size: few
j_call: TRBJ2-3
d_call: -
cdr3_nt: TGTGCCAGCAGTGACAGGGTAACAGATACGCAGTATTTT
cdr3_aa: CASSDRVTDTQYF

v_call: TRBV9
cdr3_length: 15
clone_size: few
j_call: TRBJ1-1
d_call: TRBD1
cdr3_nt: TGTGCCAGCAGCGTAGCTGACAGGGGGGAGACTGAAGCTTTCTTT
cdr3_aa: CASSVADRGETEAFF

v_call: TRBV6-5
cdr3_length: 13
clone_size: -
j_call: TRBJ1-1
d_call: -
cdr3_nt: TGTGCCAGCAGTTACACAGGAGACGGGCCAGCTTTCTTT
cdr3_aa: CASSYTGDGPAFF

v_call: TRBV30
cdr3_length: 12
clone_size: -
j_call: TRBJ2-7
d_call: TRBD2
cdr3_nt: TGTGCCTGGTCCGGGGGGGCGCGAGAGCAGTACTTC
cdr3_aa: CAWSGGAREQYF

v_call: TRBV4-2
cdr3_length: 11
clone_size: -
j_call: TRBJ2-7
d_call: -
cdr3_nt: TGTGCCAGCAGCCAGCAGTACGAGCAGTACTTC
cdr3_aa: CASSQQYEQYF

v_call: TRBV9
cdr3_length: 13
clone_size: -
j_call: TRBJ2-5
d_call: -
cdr3_nt: TGTGCCAGCAGCGTAGAGAAGAGCGAGACCCAGTACTTC
cdr3_aa: CASSVEKSETQYF

v_call: TRBV1
cdr3_length: 15
clone_size: few
j_call: TRBJ2-7
d_call: -
cdr3_nt: TGCACCAGCAGACTTACGACGCGGGACTCCTACGAGCAGTACTTC
cdr3_aa: CTSRLTTRDSYEQYF

v_call: TRBV9
cdr3_length: 16
clone_size: -
j_call: TRBJ2-1
d_call: -
cdr3_nt: TGTGCCAGCAGCGAATCTGGAGGACCCTCCTACAATGAGCAGTTCTTC
cdr3_aa: CASSESGGPSYNEQFF

v_call: TRBV5-1
cdr3_length: 14
clone_size: few
j_call: TRBJ2-1
d_call: TRBD2
cdr3_nt: TGCGCCAGCAACCGACTAGCGGGAGACAATGAGCAGTTCTTC
cdr3_aa: CASNRLAGDNEQFF

v_call: TRBV29-1
cdr3_length: 15
clone_size: few
j_call: TRBJ2-1
d_call: TRBD2
cdr3_nt: TGCAGCTCCCTTCGAGGATCTAGCGGGGGCAATGAGCAGTTCTTC
cdr3_aa: CSSLRGSSGGNEQFF

v_call: TRBV28
cdr3_length: 15
clone_size: -
j_call: TRBJ1-2
d_call: TRBD1
cdr3_nt: TGTGCCAGCAGTTTATCGGGGACAGGGAGTTATGGCTACACCTTC
cdr3_aa: CASSLSGTGSYGYTF

v_call: TRBV18
cdr3_length: 16
clone_size: -
j_call: TRBJ2-3
d_call: -
cdr3_nt: TGTGCCAGCTCTAGAAACGCCCGACAAATCACAGATACGCAGTATTTT
cdr3_aa: CASSRNARQITDTQYF